The 23 T cell receptor beta chains presented below share a single source sample, sequenced in a study of OX40 agonist ivuxolimab in advanced cancers. Library generation was performed with the immunoSEQ multiplex PCR assay. Imported from immuneACCESS, the table was reduced by TCRdb to in-frame sequences with V and J called. These copies leave out some clones; in studies compared against another copy, an unresolved V gene accounts for under half, and the cause of the remainder is not known. In all, the sample holds some 54,000 clones, and just under 85% of those were seen once. The top ten clonotypes cover more than 1% of the sample. This material consisted of CD4+ or CD8+ T cells sorted from blood, taken in a trial of the OX40 agonist ivuxolimab. Source of these receptors: an adult with an advanced solid tumor such as melanoma, head and neck, liver or kidney cancer.

This clone appeared a single time. The rearrangement uses TRBV4-2 and TRBJ2-2; 11 nucleotides align to TRBD2. The CDR3 is 15 residues long. The trim removed 4 bases at V and 7 bases at J, leaving 5 bases unmatched. Germline V gene sequence: CDR1 LGHNA, CDR2 YNFKEQ. The CDR3 nucleotides are TGTGCCAGCAGCCCTAGCGGGACTAGCGGCGGGGAGCTGTTTTTT. Its protein product is CASSPSGTSGGELFF.

This chain joins TRBV2 and TRBJ2-1; a possible D gene is TRBD2 (5 bases). Germline V CDR1 and CDR2: SNHLY, FYNNEI. This CDR3 comprises 13 residues. With 7 bases removed from V and 2 bases from J, the gap between germline ends came to 9 bases. CDR3 sequence (DNA): TGTGCCAGCAATCGAGGGACCTACAATGAGCAGTTCTTC. This sequence encodes CASNRGTYNEQFF.

The gene calls are TRBV29-1 and TRBJ2-1; 9 nucleotides align to TRBD1. The junction had 10 bases not matched to a gene; V was cut back by 6 bases and J by 13 bases. Germline values: CDR1 SQVTM, CDR2 ANQGSEA. CDR3 size: 12 residues. The CDR3 nucleotides read TGCAGCGTCCGGACAGGGGCGGTGGAACAGTTCTTC. Protein: CSVRTGAVEQFF.

This clone was counted between two and nine times. V and J are TRBV25-1 and TRBJ2-3, with D hard to call. This CDR3 spans 15 amino acids. The germline V and J ends were trimmed by 3 bases and 2 bases, with 12 bases remaining between them. Looked up from germline, CDR1 is MGHDK and CDR2 is SYGVNS. The CDR3 DNA reads as TGTGCCAGCAGTGAGGGTCTAGAACCCACAGATACGCAGTATTTT. As protein: CASSEGLEPTDTQYF.

On this clone: This sample includes further DNA sequences coding for the same CDR3. The rearrangement joins TRBV7-9 to TRBJ2-7, with D hard to call. Trimming took off 1 base at V and 1 base at J, with 5 bases between the two ends. CDR3 size: 13 residues. Germline lookup yields CDR1 SEHNR and CDR2 FQNEAQ (reference sequence). DNA of the CDR3: TGTGCCAGCAGCTTAGTCTGGTCCTACGAGCAGTACTTC. This encodes CASSLVWSYEQYF.

In its sample, this clone was seen once. The chain joins TRBV28 to TRBJ2-3; 7 positions match TRBD1. The ends lost 10 bases at V and 4 bases at J; junction bases unmatched: 14. This CDR3 region has 15 residues. Germline V gene sequence: CDR1 MDHEN, CDR2 SYDVKM. CDR3 sequence: CATTVAGGYADTQYF. CDR3 coding DNA: TGTGCCACCACCGTGGCAGGGGGTTACGCAGATACGCAGTATTTT.

The V call is TRBV27, the J call TRBJ1-1, with D perhaps TRBD1 (6 bases). The CDR3 sequence is 13 residues long. The germline V gene has CDR1 MNHEY and CDR2 SMNVEV (reference sequence). Trimming removed 6 bases from V and 9 bases from J, with 17 bases in between. CDR3 DNA sequence: TGTGCCAGCAGCCCCACACCAGGGGTCCAAGCTTTCTTT. Translated, it gives CASSPTPGVQAFF.

The J gene is TRBJ2-7, the V gene TRBV11-1; a possible D gene is TRBD2 (6 bases). The germline gives CDR1 SGHAT, CDR2 FQDESV (reference sequence). The CDR3 loop spans 13 amino acids. Trimming took 1 base from V and 6 from J, leaving 10 bases between them. The CDR3 coding sequence is TGTGCCAGCAGCTTAGTTTCCGGGGGCGAGCAGTACTTC. Translated: CASSLVSGGEQYF.

For this clone: A read error may account for a junction end that differs from germline. The sample holds other DNA sequences that translate to the same CDR3. The chain couples TRBV5-1 to TRBJ2-1, with a weak D call TRBD2 (6 bases). The CDR3 consists of 16 residues. Germline V CDR1 and CDR2: SGHRS, YFSETQ. The CDR3 bases are TGCGCCAGCACCTTCTTGAGCGGGCCAAGCCCCAATGAACAGTTCTTC. It codes for CASTFLSGPSPNEQFF.

As DNA, the CDR3 is TGTGCCAGCAGTGACGGCGGGAGGGCCGCAGATACGCAGTATTTT. Protein product: CASSDGGRAADTQYF. The rearrangement links TRBV6-4 to TRBJ2-3, with 9 bases lining up with TRBD2. CDR3 length: 15 amino acids. Germline assignment: CDR1 MRHNA and CDR2 SNTAGT. The trim removed 2 bases at V and 4 bases at J, leaving 4 bases unmatched.

The chain links TRBV5-1 to TRBJ1-1; tentatively, D is TRBD1 (5 bases). This CDR3 has 13 amino acids. Looked up from germline, CDR1 is SGHRS and CDR2 is YFSETQ. Deletions cut 4 bases from V and 4 bases from J, with 11 bases between. CDR3 DNA: TGCGCCAGCAGCACCCAGGGAAGCACTGAAGCTTTCTTT. This encodes CASSTQGSTEAFF.

The V and J genes are TRBV11-2 and TRBJ1-1; D may be TRBD1 (6 bases). V shed 8 bases and J shed 6 bases, with 19 bases lying between them. CDR1 is SGHAT, CDR2 FQNNGV, per germline. There are 14 residues in the CDR3. In DNA form, the CDR3 reads TGTGCCAGCGGCCTCCCGGTGGGGGGGCCTGAAGCTTTCTTT. Encoded protein: CASGLPVGGPEAFF.

The chain joins TRBV15 to TRBJ1-1; TRBD1 matches at 8 bases. The J segment lost 0 bases and the V segment lost 2 bases, leaving 5 bases of the junction unmatched. This CDR3 contains 16 residues. Germline V gene data show CDR1 as LNHNV and CDR2 as YYDKDF (reference sequence). This CDR3 is CATSRPTGAMNTEAFF. CDR3 DNA: TGTGCCACCAGCAGACCGACAGGGGCAATGAACACTGAAGCTTTCTTT.

The rearrangement links TRBV19 to TRBJ2-3; D unclear. The CDR3 contains 13 residues. Germline lookup yields CDR1 LNHDA and CDR2 SQIVND (reference sequence). The V gene lost 5 bases and the J gene lost 6 bases, with 12 bases spanning the gap. CDR3 region: CASSDRADDTQYF. CDR3 DNA: TGTGCCAGTAGTGATAGGGCAGACGATACGCAGTATTTT.

This clone was observed once. V is TRBV19 and J is TRBJ1-1, with D unresolved. The CDR3 is 15 amino acids. Germline CDR1 and CDR2: LNHDA and SQIVND (reference sequence). V lost 6 bases, J lost 3 bases, and 17 bases lay in between. The CDR3 region is CASRAPVGTDTEAFF. For the CDR3, the DNA is TGTGCCAGTAGGGCCCCGGTGGGTACGGACACTGAAGCTTTCTTT. Looking up the rest from reference TRBV19 and TRBJ1-1 gives the full variable domain: DGGITQSPKYLFRKEGQNVTLSCEQNLNHDAMYWYRQDPGQGLRLIYYSQIVNDFQKGDIAEGYSVSREKKESFPLTVTSAQKNPTAFYLCASRAPVGTDTEAFFGQGTRLTVV.

CDR3 coding DNA: TGCGCCAGCTCCTTGCTCCTAGCGGGAAACTACGAGCAGTACTTC. Protein sequence: CASSLLLAGNYEQYF. V and J are TRBV5-1 and TRBJ2-7; 9 nucleotides line up with TRBD2. The CDR3 sequence is 15 residues long. The germline gives CDR1 SGHRS, CDR2 YFSETQ. V dropped 7 bases and J dropped 3; count of bases not matched to a gene: 11. Combining the CDR3 with reference TRBV5-1 and TRBJ2-7 gives the whole variable domain KAGVTQTPRYLIKTRGQQVTLSCSPISGHRSVSWYQQTPGQGLQFLFEYFSETQRNKGNFPGRFSGRQFSNSRSEMNVSTLELGDSALYLCASSLLLAGNYEQYFGPGTRLTVT.

The J gene is TRBJ2-7, the V gene TRBV6-1; a weak D match, TRBD1 (5 bases). V lost 1 base to trimming and J lost 5 bases, with 9 bases between them. The CDR3 runs to 13 residues. Per germline, CDR1 MNHNS and CDR2 SASEGT. CDR3 sequence reads: CASSEVQGHEQYF. The CDR3 DNA sequence: TGTGCCAGCAGTGAAGTGCAGGGCCACGAGCAGTACTTC.

This chain uses TRBV28 with TRBJ1-3; 8 bases are shared with TRBD1. Trimming removed 6 bases from V and 0 bases from J; junction bases left unmatched: 4. The CDR3 length is 15 residues. Germline V gene data show CDR1 as MDHEN and CDR2 as SYDVKM. CDR3 residues: CASRDRDISGNTIYF. The CDR3 bases are TGTGCCAGCAGGGACAGGGATATCTCTGGAAACACCATATATTTT.

V usage is TRBV30 and J usage is TRBJ2-2; D uncertain. With 0 bases removed from V and 0 bases from J, the gap between germline ends came to 11 bases. The germline V gene encodes CDR1 GTSNPN and CDR2 SVGIG (reference sequence). The CDR3 spans 16 residues. CDR3 residues: CAWSVSRTANTGELFF. CDR3 coding DNA: TGTGCCTGGAGTGTAAGCAGAACGGCGAACACCGGGGAGCTGTTTTTT. The full variable domain, completed using reference TRBV30 and TRBJ2-2, is SQTIHQWPATLVQPVGSPLSLECTVEGTSNPNLYWYRQAAGRGLQLLFYSVGIGQISSEVPQNLSASRPQDRQFILSSKKLLLSDSGFYLCAWSVSRTANTGELFFGEGSRLTVL.

V and J are TRBV18 and TRBJ2-4; no firm D call. CDR3 length: 15 amino acids. CDR1 KGHSH and CDR2 LQKENI come from the germline V gene. V gave up 3 bases and J gave up 2 bases, with 11 bases separating them. DNA for the CDR3: TGTGCCAGCTCACCGTTTGGTGGACCCAAAAACATTCAGTACTTC. Protein sequence: CASSPFGGPKNIQYF.

This sequence joins TRBV5-5 and TRBJ2-2; possibly TRBD1 for D (5 bases). Germline CDR1 and CDR2: SGHKS and YYEKEE (reference sequence). Deletions cut 5 bases from V and 2 bases from J, with 13 bases between. CDR3 length equals 15 residues. This chain's CDR3 is CASRGSGINTGELFF. CDR3 DNA sequence: TGTGCCAGCAGGGGATCAGGGATAAACACCGGGGAGCTGTTTTTT.

The chain recombines TRBV4-1 with TRBJ1-4; D is uncertain. V was pared by 1 base and J by 8 bases, with 8 bases between. Per the germline V gene, CDR1 is MGHRA and CDR2 is YSYEKL. This CDR3 has 13 amino acids. The CDR3 spells CASSQVPVEKLFF. The CDR3 DNA reads TGCGCCAGCAGCCAAGTACCAGTCGAAAAACTGTTTTTT.

J is TRBJ2-2 and V is TRBV7-2; D is tentatively TRBD1 or TRBD2 (5 bases each). CDR3 length: 13 amino acids. Trimming took 1 base from V and 5 from J, leaving 5 bases between them. CDR1 is SGHTA, CDR2 FQGNSA, per germline. For the CDR3, the DNA is TGTGCCAGCAGCTTAGGGGGGACCGGGGAGCTGTTTTTT. Its protein product is CASSLGGTGELFF.